The entry that follows covers one T cell receptor beta chain sequence. Antigen unknown. The data stem from a study of shared clonotypes between healthy human individuals. In the study overall: Used for every donor were three CD4 naive, three CD4 memory, two CD8 naive and one CD8 memory plate. Study results and limitations: Collection of samples was limited to blood; tissue repertoires likely differ. The naive CD4 repertoires of several donors were compared, and around 4.9% of clonotypes were shared.

Using about 0.2 ug DNA, approximately 30,000 T cell genomes, the sorted-subset replicate PCRs were run. This table comes from immunoSEQ multiplex PCR, and its TCRdb copy is limited to in-frame clones, with some not included. Among approximately 980,000 clones listed, around three quarters were seen once. Germline lookup yields CDR1 SEHNR and CDR2 FQNEAQ (reference sequence). The CDR3 totals 13 residues. The germline V and J ends were trimmed by 5 bases and 4 bases, with 11 bases remaining between them. Sequencing input: memory CD4+ T cells sorted from blood. Subset noted: CD45RA-negative fraction. This receptor was identified in a young man in good health. J is TRBJ1-1 and V is TRBV7-9; no reliable D call. CDR3 sequence (DNA): TGTGCCAGCAGCCGCATGGTGAGCACTGAAGCTTTCTTT. Translation: CASSRMVSTEAFF.